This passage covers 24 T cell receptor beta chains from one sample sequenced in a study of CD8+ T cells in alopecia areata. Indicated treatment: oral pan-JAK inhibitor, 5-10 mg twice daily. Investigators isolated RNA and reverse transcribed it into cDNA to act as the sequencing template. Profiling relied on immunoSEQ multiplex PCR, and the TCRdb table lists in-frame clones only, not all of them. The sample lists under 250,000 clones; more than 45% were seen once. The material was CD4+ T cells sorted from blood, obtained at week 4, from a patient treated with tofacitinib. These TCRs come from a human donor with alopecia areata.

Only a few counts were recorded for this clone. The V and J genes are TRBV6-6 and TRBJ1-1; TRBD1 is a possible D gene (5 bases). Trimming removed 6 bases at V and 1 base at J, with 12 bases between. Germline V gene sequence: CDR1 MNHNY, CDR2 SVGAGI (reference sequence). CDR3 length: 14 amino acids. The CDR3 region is CASRPPGRNTEAFF. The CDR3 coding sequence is TGTGCCAGCAGACCCCCGGGACGGAACACTGAAGCTTTCTTT.

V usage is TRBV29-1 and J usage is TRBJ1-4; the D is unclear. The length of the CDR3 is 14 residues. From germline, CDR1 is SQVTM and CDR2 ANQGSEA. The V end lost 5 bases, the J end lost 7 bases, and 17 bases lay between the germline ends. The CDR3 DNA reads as TGCAGCGTTCGTCCGGCGGATCGGGGTGAAAAACTGTTTTTT. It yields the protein CSVRPADRGEKLFF.

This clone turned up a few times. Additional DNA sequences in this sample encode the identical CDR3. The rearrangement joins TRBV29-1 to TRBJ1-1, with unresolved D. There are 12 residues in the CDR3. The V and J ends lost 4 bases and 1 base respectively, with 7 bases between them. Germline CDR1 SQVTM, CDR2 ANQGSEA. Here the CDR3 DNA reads TGCAGCGTTGGCTCGCAGAACACTGAAGCTTTCTTT. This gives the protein CSVGSQNTEAFF.

CDR3 sequence (DNA): TGTGCCAGCAGTGGCGGGGGGAGTCAGCCCCAGCATTTT. This translates into CASSGGGSQPQHF. The rearrangement uses TRBV6-1 and TRBJ1-5; D possibly corresponds to TRBD1 (5 bases). Germline-derived CDR1 and CDR2 are MNHNS and SASEGT. This CDR3 has 13 residues. Trimming took 4 bases from V and 6 from J, leaving 10 bases between them.

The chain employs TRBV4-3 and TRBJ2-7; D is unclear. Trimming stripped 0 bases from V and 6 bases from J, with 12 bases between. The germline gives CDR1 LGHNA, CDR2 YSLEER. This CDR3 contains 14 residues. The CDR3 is CASSQDERSAEQYF. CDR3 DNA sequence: TGCGCCAGCAGCCAAGATGAAAGGAGTGCCGAGCAGTACTTC.

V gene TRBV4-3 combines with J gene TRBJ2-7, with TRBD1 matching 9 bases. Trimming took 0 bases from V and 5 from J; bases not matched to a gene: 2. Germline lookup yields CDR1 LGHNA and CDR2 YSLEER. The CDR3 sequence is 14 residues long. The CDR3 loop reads CASSQEDRGHEQYF. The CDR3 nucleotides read TGCGCCAGCAGCCAAGAGGACAGGGGCCACGAGCAGTACTTC.

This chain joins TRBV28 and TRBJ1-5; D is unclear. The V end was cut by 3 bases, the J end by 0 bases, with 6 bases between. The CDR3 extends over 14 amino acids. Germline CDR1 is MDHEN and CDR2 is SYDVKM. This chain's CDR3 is CASSFGSSNQPQHF. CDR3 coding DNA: TGTGCCAGCAGTTTTGGCAGTAGCAATCAGCCCCAGCATTTT. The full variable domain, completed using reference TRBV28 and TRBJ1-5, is DVKVTQSSRYLVKRTGEKVFLECVQDMDHENMFWYRQDPGLGLRLIYFSYDVKMKEKGDIPEGYSVSREKKERFSLILESASTNQTSMYLCASSFGSSNQPQHFGDGTRLSIL.

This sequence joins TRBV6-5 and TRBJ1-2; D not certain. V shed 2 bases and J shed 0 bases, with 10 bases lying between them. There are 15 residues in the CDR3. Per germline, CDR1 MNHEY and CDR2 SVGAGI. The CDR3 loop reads CASSYEVTSNYGYTF. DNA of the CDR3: TGTGCCAGCAGTTACGAAGTAACCTCTAACTATGGCTACACCTTC.

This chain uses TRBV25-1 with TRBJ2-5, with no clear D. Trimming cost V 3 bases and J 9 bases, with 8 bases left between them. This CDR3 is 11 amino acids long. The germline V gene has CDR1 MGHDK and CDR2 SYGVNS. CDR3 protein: CASSDRSAQYF. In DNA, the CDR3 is TGTGCCAGCAGTGACCGCTCGGCCCAGTACTTC.

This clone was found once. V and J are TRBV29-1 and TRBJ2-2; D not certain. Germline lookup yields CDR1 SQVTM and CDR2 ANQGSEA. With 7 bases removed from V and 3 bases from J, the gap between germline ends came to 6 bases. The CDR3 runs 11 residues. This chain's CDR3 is CSGGDTGELFF. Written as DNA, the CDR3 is TGCAGCGGTGGTGACACCGGGGAGCTGTTTTTT.

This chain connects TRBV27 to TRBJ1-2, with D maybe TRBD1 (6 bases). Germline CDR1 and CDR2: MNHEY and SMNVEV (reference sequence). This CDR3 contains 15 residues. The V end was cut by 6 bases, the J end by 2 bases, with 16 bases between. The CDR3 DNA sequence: TGTGCCAGCAGCCCGACGACAGGAATCAACTATGGCTACACCTTC. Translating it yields CASSPTTGINYGYTF.

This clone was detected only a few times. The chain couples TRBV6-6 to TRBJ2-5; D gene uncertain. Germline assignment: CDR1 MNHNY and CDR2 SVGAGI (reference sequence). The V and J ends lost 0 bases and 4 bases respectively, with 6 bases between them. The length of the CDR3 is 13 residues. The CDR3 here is CASSYSPLETQYF. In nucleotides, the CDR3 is TGTGCCAGCAGTTACTCGCCGCTAGAGACCCAGTACTTC.

The CDR3 protein is CASSQDIHRSQETQYF. For the CDR3, the DNA is TGCGCCAGCAGCCAAGATATTCACAGAAGTCAAGAGACCCAGTACTTC. This chain uses TRBV4-3 with TRBJ2-5, with D uncertain. The V gene's germline CDR1 is LGHNA and CDR2 YSLEER. The V end was cut by 0 bases, the J end by 2 bases, with 13 bases between. CDR3 length: 16 amino acids.

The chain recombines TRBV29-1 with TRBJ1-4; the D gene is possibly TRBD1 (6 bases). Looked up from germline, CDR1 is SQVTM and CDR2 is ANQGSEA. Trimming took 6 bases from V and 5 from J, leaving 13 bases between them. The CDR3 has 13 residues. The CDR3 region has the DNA TGCAGCGTGGCCGGGACAAGCAATGAAAAACTGTTTTTT. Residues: CSVAGTSNEKLFF.

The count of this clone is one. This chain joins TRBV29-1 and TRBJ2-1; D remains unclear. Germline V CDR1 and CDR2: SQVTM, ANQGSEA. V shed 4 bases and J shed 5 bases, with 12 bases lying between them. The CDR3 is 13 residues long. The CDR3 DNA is TGCAGCGTTGTGGGTGTAGCCAACAATGAGCAGTTCTTC. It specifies CSVVGVANNEQFF.

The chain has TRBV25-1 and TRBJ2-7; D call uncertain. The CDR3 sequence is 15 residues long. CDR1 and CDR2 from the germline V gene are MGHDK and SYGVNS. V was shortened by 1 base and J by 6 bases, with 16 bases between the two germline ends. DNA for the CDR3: TGTGCCAGCAGTGAATCTTCGGTACTCCCGCTCGAGCAGTACTTC. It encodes CASSESSVLPLEQYF.

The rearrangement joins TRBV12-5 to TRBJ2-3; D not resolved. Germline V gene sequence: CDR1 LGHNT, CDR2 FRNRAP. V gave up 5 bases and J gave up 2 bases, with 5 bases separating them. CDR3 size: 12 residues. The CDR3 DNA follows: TGTGCTAGTGGTCCGACCACAGATACGCAGTATTTT. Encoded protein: CASGPTTDTQYF. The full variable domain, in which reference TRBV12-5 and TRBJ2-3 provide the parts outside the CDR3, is DARVTQTPRHKVTEMGQEVTMRCQPILGHNTVFWYRQTMMQGLELLAYFRNRAPLDDSGMPKDRFSAEMPDATLATLKIQPSEPRDSAVYFCASGPTTDTQYFGPGTRLTVL.

CDR3 coding DNA: TGTGCCAGCAGTCCACAGGGGGCCGTGGGCACTGAAGCTTTCTTT. Amino acid sequence: CASSPQGAVGTEAFF. The rearrangement joins TRBV27 to TRBJ1-1; 9 nucleotides match TRBD1. The ends lost 5 bases at V and 4 bases at J; junction bases unmatched: 8. This CDR3 contains 15 residues. From germline, CDR1 is MNHEY and CDR2 SMNVEV (reference sequence).

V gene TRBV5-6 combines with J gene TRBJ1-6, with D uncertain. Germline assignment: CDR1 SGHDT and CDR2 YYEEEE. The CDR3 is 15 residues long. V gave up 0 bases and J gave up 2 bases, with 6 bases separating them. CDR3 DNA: TGTGCCAGCAGCTTGGGCAGGACCTATAATTCACCCCTCCACTTT. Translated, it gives CASSLGRTYNSPLHF. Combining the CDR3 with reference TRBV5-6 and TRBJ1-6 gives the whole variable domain DAGVTQSPTHLIKTRGQQVTLRCSPKSGHDTVSWYQQALGQGPQFIFQYYEEEERQRGNFPDRFSGHQFPNYSSELNVNALLLGDSALYLCASSLGRTYNSPLHFGNGTRLTVT.

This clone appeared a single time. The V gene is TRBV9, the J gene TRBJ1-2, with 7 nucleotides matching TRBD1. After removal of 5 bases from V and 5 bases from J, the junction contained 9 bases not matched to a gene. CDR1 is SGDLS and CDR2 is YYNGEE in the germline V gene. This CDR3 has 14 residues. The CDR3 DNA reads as TGTGCCAGCAGAAAGGGGGCGCCCAGGTATGGCTACACCTTC. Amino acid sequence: CASRKGAPRYGYTF.

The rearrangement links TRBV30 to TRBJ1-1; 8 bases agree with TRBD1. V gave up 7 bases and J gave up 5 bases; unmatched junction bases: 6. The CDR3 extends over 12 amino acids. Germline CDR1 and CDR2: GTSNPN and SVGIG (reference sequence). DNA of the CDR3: TGTGCCTACCGACAGGGGTCTACTGAAGCTTTCTTT. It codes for CAYRQGSTEAFF.

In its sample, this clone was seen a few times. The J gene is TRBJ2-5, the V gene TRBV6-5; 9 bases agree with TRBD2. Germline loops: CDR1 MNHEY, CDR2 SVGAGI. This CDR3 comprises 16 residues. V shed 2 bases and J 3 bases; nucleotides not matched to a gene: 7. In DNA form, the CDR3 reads TGTGCCAGCAGTTACGACCTAGCGGGGACTAAAGAGACCCAGTACTTC. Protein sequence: CASSYDLAGTKETQYF.

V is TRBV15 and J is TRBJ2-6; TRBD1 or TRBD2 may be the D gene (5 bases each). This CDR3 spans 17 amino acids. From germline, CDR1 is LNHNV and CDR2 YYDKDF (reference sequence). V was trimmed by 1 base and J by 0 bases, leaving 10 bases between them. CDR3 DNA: TGTGCCACCAGCAGAGCGGGACGGTCCTCTGGGGCCAACGTCCTGACTTTC. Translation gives CATSRAGRSSGANVLTF.

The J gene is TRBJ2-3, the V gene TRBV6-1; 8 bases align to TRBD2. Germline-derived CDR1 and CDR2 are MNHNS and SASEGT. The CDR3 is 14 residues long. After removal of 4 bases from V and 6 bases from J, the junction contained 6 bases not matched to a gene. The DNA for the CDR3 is TGTGCCAGCAGTGCCCGGGGGGGCCGGGATACGCAGTATTTT. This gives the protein CASSARGGRDTQYF.